Listed below are T cell receptor beta chains from one sample, sequenced in a study of a mutant IDH1 vaccine in newly diagnosed glioma. No antigens are known for them. Sequencing used immunoSEQ multiplex PCR; TCRdb keeps in-frame clones, though not all of them. This sample yields around 54,000 clones, of which around 83% are seen a single time; approximately 3.5% belongs to the top ten. The material sequenced was PBMCs, taken from a glioma patient whose treatment included an IDH1 peptide vaccine. The receptors come from a woman aged 50 to 60 with glioma. CDR3s include the opening cysteine and the closing phenylalanine or tryptophan. Each record gives: J gene, V gene, clone size, D gene, CDR3 protein, CDR3 DNA. The D gene is left open where the match is weak. The size field is filled for only some rows; it gives once, few, many or a size class.

>TRBJ2-5|TRBV5-1|-|TRBD1
CASRWDSQETQYF
TGCGCCAGCCGATGGGACAGCCAAGAGACCCAGTACTTC
>TRBJ2-5|TRBV7-3|-|TRBD2
CASSPGLAGGSYQETQYF
TGTGCCAGCAGCCCCGGGCTAGCGGGGGGGTCGTACCAAGAGACCCAGTACTTC
>TRBJ1-2|TRBV12-5|-|TRBD1
CASGDRGFDGYTF
TGTGCTAGTGGTGACAGGGGGTTCGATGGCTACACCTTC
>TRBJ2-1|TRBV5-1|-|TRBD1
CASRITGAVNEQFF
TGCGCCAGCAGGATAACAGGGGCGGTTAATGAGCAGTTCTTC
>TRBJ2-6|TRBV25-1|-|-
CASRSSGANVLTF
TGTGCCAGCAGGTCCTCTGGGGCCAACGTCCTGACTTTC
>TRBJ1-4|TRBV28|-|-
CASKGYGGSREKLFF
TGTGCCAGCAAAGGGTACGGGGGGAGTAGGGAAAAACTGTTTTTT
>TRBJ2-7|TRBV6-1|once|TRBD2
CASSLTSGGPEGQYF
TGTGCCAGCAGCTTAACTAGCGGGGGGCCGGAAGGGCAGTACTTC
>TRBJ2-3|TRBV4-2|-|TRBD2
CASSQELAGGTDTQYF
TGTGCCAGCAGCCAAGAACTAGCGGGGGGCACAGATACGCAGTATTTT
>TRBJ1-4|TRBV19|-|-
CASSIGQVGVHEKLFF
TGTGCCAGTAGTATCGGACAAGTGGGAGTCCATGAAAAACTGTTTTTT
>TRBJ2-7|TRBV11-3|-|-
CASSLEKGYEQYF
TGTGCCAGCAGCTTAGAAAAAGGGTACGAGCAGTACTTC
>TRBJ1-2|TRBV7-9|few|TRBD1
CASSLADRDYGYTF
TGTGCCAGCAGCTTAGCGGACAGGGACTATGGCTACACCTTC
>TRBJ2-5|TRBV9|-|TRBD2
CASSRLAGGRETQYF
TGTGCCAGCAGTCGTCTAGCGGGGGGTAGGGAGACCCAGTACTTC
>TRBJ1-5|TRBV2|-|-
CASSQGSFYGNQPQHF
TGTGCCAGCTCGCAGGGTTCATTTTATGGCAATCAGCCCCAGCATTTT
>TRBJ2-7|TRBV4-3|-|-
CASSQVSGRAYSYEQYF
TGCGCCAGCAGCCAAGTTTCCGGACGGGCTTACTCCTACGAGCAGTACTTC
>TRBJ1-5|TRBV6-1|-|-
CASSEQGSNQPQHF
TGTGCCAGCAGTGAACAGGGAAGCAATCAGCCCCAGCATTTT
>TRBJ1-2|TRBV6-5|-|-
CASSPAGADYGYTF
TGTGCCAGCAGTCCTGCGGGGGCAGATTATGGCTACACCTTC
>TRBJ2-2|TRBV5-6|-|-
CASSLGGLRVGELFF
TGTGCCAGCAGCTTGGGGGGCCTGCGGGTCGGGGAGCTGTTTTTT
>TRBJ1-1|TRBV10-3|-|-
CAIKIQMNTEAFF
TGTGCCATAAAGATACAGATGAACACTGAAGCTTTCTTT
>TRBJ1-5|TRBV28|-|TRBD1
CASSLSDRASQPQHF
TGTGCCAGCAGTTTATCCGACAGGGCGAGTCAGCCCCAGCATTTT
>TRBJ2-3|TRBV5-1|-|-
CASSFYGGDTQYF
TGCGCCAGCAGCTTTTACGGTGGAGATACGCAGTATTTT
>TRBJ1-6|TRBV5-1|-|TRBD1
CASSGGQYNSPLHF
TGCGCCAGCAGCGGGGGACAGTATAATTCACCCCTCCACTTT
>TRBJ1-1|TRBV7-9|-|-
CASTTMAGGTEAFF
TGTGCCAGCACCACGATGGCGGGGGGCACTGAAGCTTTCTTT
>TRBJ1-5|TRBV10-3|-|TRBD1
CAISESDREGSQPQHF
TGTGCCATCAGTGAGTCAGACAGGGAGGGGAGCCAGCCCCAGCATTTT
>TRBJ2-1|TRBV6-1|-|-
CASSPDPPTRFF
TGTGCCAGCAGCCCAGATCCCCCTACGAGGTTCTTC
>TRBJ2-5|TRBV9|-|TRBD2
CASSPGLAQETQYF
TGTGCCAGCAGCCCAGGACTAGCCCAAGAGACCCAGTACTTC
>TRBJ1-5|TRBV2|-|-
CASSREGSELNQPQHF
TGTGCCAGCAGTCGAGAAGGCTCAGAACTCAATCAGCCCCAGCATTTT
>TRBJ2-7|TRBV5-1|-|-
CASTDGGGRIYEQYF
TGCGCCAGCACTGATGGCGGGGGCCGAATCTACGAGCAGTACTTC